These T cell receptor beta chains were read from a single sample in a study of blood T cell repertoires in COVID-19. The table came from immunoSEQ multiplex PCR; TCRdb's copy has only in-frame clones and leaves some out. The sample shows a few hundred thousand clones, about nine tenths of them seen only once. The sequenced sample was peripheral blood. The origin of the receptors is a woman in her thirties with COVID-19, enrolled during active disease. Both conserved end residues are part of each CDR3. Each record gives: CDR3 protein, CDR3 DNA, V gene, J gene, D gene. A D gene is named only where the DNA matches it firmly.

CASSQDGGPGELFF	TGTGCCAGCAGCCAAGATGGGGGCCCCGGGGAGCTGTTTTTT	TRBV3-1/TRBV3-2	TRBJ2-2	.
CASSPTGQATEQYF	TGTGCCAGCAGCCCCACCGGACAGGCCACCGAGCAGTACTTC	TRBV6-5	TRBJ2-7	TRBD1
CATSTGFGTNEKLFF	TGTGCCACCTCGACAGGGTTCGGGACTAATGAAAAACTGTTTTTT	TRBV6-5	TRBJ1-4	TRBD1
CATRTGGARNEKLFF	TGTGCCACCCGGACAGGGGGTGCCCGTAATGAAAAACTGTTTTTT	TRBV6-5	TRBJ1-4	TRBD1
CASSLALQGELFF	TGTGCCAGCAGCTTAGCCCTTCAGGGAGAGCTGTTTTTT	TRBV5-4	TRBJ2-2	.